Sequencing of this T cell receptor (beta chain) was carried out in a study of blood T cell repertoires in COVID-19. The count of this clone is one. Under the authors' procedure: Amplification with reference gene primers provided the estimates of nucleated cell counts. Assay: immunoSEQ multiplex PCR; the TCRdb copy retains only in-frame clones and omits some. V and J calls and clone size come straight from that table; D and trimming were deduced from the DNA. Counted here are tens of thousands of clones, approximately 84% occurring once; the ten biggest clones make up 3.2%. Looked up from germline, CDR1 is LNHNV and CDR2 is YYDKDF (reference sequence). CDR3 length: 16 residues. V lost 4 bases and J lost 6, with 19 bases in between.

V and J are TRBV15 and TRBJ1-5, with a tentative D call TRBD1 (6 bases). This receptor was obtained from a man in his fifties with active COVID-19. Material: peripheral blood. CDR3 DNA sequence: TGTGCCACCAGCAAGGGGGTAGTGCGGTCGCGTCAGCCCCAGCATTTT. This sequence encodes CATSKGVVRSRQPQHF.